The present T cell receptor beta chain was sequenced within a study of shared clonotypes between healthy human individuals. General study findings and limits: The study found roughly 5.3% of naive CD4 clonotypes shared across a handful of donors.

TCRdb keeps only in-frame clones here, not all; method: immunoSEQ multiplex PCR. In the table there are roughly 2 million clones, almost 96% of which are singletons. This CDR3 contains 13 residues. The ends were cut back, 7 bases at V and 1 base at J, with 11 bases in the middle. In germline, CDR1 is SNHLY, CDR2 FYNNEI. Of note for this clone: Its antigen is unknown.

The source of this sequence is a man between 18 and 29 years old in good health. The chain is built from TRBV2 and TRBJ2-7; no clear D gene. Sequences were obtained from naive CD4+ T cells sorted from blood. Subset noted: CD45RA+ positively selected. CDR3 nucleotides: TGTGCCAGCAATCTGGACGTATCCTACGAGCAGTACTTC. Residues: CASNLDVSYEQYF.